The source of this T cell receptor beta chain is a study of Ad26.COV2.S vaccination and SARS-CoV-2 variants. Study overall: Once, or twice with 56 days between doses, Ad26.COV2.S was given intramuscularly.

The treatment here: some 20 received Ad26.COV2.S at low or high dose, single or two shots; about 5 received placebo; per-sample allocation not given. Collection of samples fell on day 63 after the first vaccine or placebo injection. A Boston adult aged 18-55 years was the donor. On this clone: The target antigen is unknown.

The table came from immunoSEQ multiplex PCR; TCRdb's copy has only in-frame clones and leaves some out. The repertoire holds approximately 300,000 clones, with around 83% as singletons. General study points: An underestimation of total T cell responses may have resulted from the TCR breadth and depth analyses. Post-vaccination spike-specific CD8+ and CD4+ T cell responses reportedly had substantial breadth.

The CDR3 has 17 residues. Germline-derived CDR1 and CDR2 are LNHDA and SQIVND (reference sequence). With 1 base removed from V and 0 bases from J, the gap between germline ends came to 15 bases. The gene calls are TRBV19 and TRBJ1-1; no firm D call. The specimen comprised peripheral blood, sampled in a trial of Ad26.COV2.S vaccine versus placebo. The sequence derives from a person between 18 and 60 years old who received the Ad26.COV2.S COVID-19 vaccine or a placebo. This CDR3 reads CASSIGRYSSLNTEAFF. The CDR3 nucleotides read TGTGCCAGTAGTATAGGGAGGTATTCTAGTTTGAACACTGAAGCTTTCTTT.